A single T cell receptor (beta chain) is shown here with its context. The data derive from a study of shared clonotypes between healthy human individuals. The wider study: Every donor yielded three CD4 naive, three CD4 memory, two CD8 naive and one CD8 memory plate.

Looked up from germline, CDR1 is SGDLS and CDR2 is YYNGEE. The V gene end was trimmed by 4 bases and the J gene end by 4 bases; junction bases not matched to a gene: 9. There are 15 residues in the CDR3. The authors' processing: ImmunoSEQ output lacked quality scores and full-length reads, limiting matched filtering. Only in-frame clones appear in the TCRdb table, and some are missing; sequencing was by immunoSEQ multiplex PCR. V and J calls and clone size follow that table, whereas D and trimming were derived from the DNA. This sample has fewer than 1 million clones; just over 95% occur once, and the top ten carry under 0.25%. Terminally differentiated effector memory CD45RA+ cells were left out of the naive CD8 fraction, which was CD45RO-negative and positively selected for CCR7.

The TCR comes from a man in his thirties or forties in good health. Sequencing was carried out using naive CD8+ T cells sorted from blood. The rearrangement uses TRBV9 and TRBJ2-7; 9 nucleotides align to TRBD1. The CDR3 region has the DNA TGTGCCAGCAGCCCACCCGGGACAGGGTCTTACGAGCAGTACTTC. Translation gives CASSPPGTGSYEQYF.